This paragraph covers one TCR beta chain sequence. No antigen is known for it. This specimen comes from a study of T cell responses to AZD1222 COVID-19 vaccine. Germline V gene sequence: CDR1 LGHNA, CDR2 YNFKEQ. Trimming took 0 bases from V and 2 from J; bases not matched to a gene: 5. CDR3 length: 16 residues. Second doses were pooled across both intervals (about 4 or about 12 weeks). Study-wide points: None of the repertoires were sampled until the peak T cell response had passed.

The protocol was immunoSEQ multiplex PCR, while the TCRdb copy is restricted to in-frame clones and leaves out a portion. This sample has 89,000 or so clones, with 85% to 95% found just once. This TCR derives from an adult who received the AZD1222 COVID-19 vaccine. This material consisted of peripheral blood, taken 28 days after the second AZD1222 dose. The chain employs TRBV4-2 and TRBJ2-7; TRBD2 agrees at 9 bases. In DNA form, the CDR3 reads TGTGCCAGCAGCCAAGATCACGCGGGAGGGACCTACGAGCAGTACTTC. Translating it yields CASSQDHAGGTYEQYF.